Listed below are T cell receptor beta chains from one sample, sequenced in a study of blood T cell repertoires in COVID-19. Repertoires were generated with immunoSEQ multiplex PCR, while TCRdb's copy carries only in-frame clones and drops some. Altogether roughly 100,000 clones are present, nearly 90% being singletons, with the ten largest covering around 3.1%. The sample taken for sequencing was peripheral blood. The receptors originated from a man aged 50 to 60 in a cohort sampled during active COVID-19. CDR3s include the opening cysteine and the closing phenylalanine or tryptophan. A D gene is named only where the DNA matches it firmly. Not every row has a clone size; where given, it reads once, few, many or a size class.

D: TRBD2
size: once
J: TRBJ2-7
V: TRBV24-1
CDR3: CATSDSRGRAYEQYF
DNA: TGTGCCACCAGTGATTCCCGGGGGAGGGCCTACGAGCAGTACTTC

D: -
size: -
J: TRBJ2-7
V: TRBV20-1
CDR3: CSAPSGDEQYF
DNA: TGCAGTGCCCCAAGCGGCGACGAGCAGTACTTC

D: -
size: -
J: TRBJ2-1
V: TRBV7-2
CDR3: CASSLALAGWGEQFF
DNA: TGTGCCAGCAGCTTAGCGTTGGCGGGGTGGGGTGAGCAGTTCTTC

D: TRBD1
size: -
J: TRBJ2-2
V: TRBV2
CDR3: CASSGGQGNTGELFF
DNA: TGTGCCAGCAGTGGGGGACAGGGGAACACCGGGGAGCTGTTTTTT

D: TRBD1
size: -
J: TRBJ2-2
V: TRBV6-6
CDR3: CASSPTGWDTGELFF
DNA: TGTGCCAGCAGCCCGACAGGGTGGGACACCGGGGAGCTGTTTTTT

D: TRBD1
size: -
J: TRBJ2-2
V: TRBV27
CDR3: CASSARDSNTGELFF
DNA: TGTGCCAGCTCGGCCCGGGACAGTAACACCGGGGAGCTGTTTTTT

D: TRBD2
size: -
J: TRBJ2-2
V: TRBV7-9
CDR3: CASSSTSANTGELFF
DNA: TGTGCCAGCAGCTCGACTAGCGCGAACACCGGGGAGCTGTTTTTT

D: -
size: once
J: TRBJ2-3
V: TRBV11-2
CDR3: CASSLVGGAGTQYF
DNA: TGTGCCAGCAGCTTAGTAGGGGGGGCAGGTACGCAGTATTTT

D: TRBD1
size: -
J: TRBJ1-1
V: TRBV18
CDR3: CASSPDRATEAFF
DNA: TGTGCCAGCTCACCGGACAGGGCCACTGAAGCTTTCTTT

D: TRBD2
size: few
J: TRBJ2-1
V: TRBV7-9
CDR3: CASSRTSGGAEEQFF
DNA: TGTGCCAGCAGCCGGACTAGCGGGGGGGCAGAAGAGCAGTTCTTC

D: TRBD1
size: -
J: TRBJ1-5
V: TRBV7-2
CDR3: CASSLGQGGLRQPQHF
DNA: TGTGCCAGCAGCTTAGGACAGGGGGGCTTGAGACAGCCCCAGCATTTT

D: TRBD2
size: -
J: TRBJ2-3
V: TRBV5-1
CDR3: CASSLGGAGADTQYF
DNA: TGCGCCAGCAGCTTGGGGGGCGCGGGGGCAGATACGCAGTATTTT

D: -
size: -
J: TRBJ1-5
V: TRBV9
CDR3: CASSVGRGSDQPQHF
DNA: TGTGCCAGCAGCGTTGGTCGGGGGTCGGATCAGCCCCAGCATTTT

D: -
size: -
J: TRBJ1-2
V: TRBV2
CDR3: CASSDAGFRDYTF
DNA: TGTGCCAGCAGTGATGCAGGGTTCAGGGACTACACCTTC

D: TRBD2
size: -
J: TRBJ2-5
V: TRBV11-3
CDR3: CASSLRSLAGQETQYF
DNA: TGTGCCAGCAGCTTACGGTCACTAGCGGGGCAAGAGACCCAGTACTTC

D: TRBD1
size: -
J: TRBJ1-2
V: TRBV10-2
CDR3: CASSLQGVGYGYTF
DNA: TGCGCCAGCAGCTTACAGGGGGTTGGCTATGGCTACACCTTC

D: -
size: -
J: TRBJ2-5
V: TRBV19
CDR3: CASSIEGVGRETQYF
DNA: TGTGCCAGTAGTATTGAAGGGGTGGGCCGGGAGACCCAGTACTTC

D: -
size: -
J: TRBJ2-3
V: TRBV10-2
CDR3: CASGDLGPRTQYF
DNA: TGCGCCAGTGGGGACTTAGGCCCCCGTACGCAGTATTTT

D: -
size: -
J: TRBJ2-5
V: TRBV4-2
CDR3: CASSQDQRETQYF
DNA: TGTGCCAGCAGCCAAGATCAGAGGGAGACCCAGTACTTC

D: -
size: -
J: TRBJ1-2
V: TRBV12-3/TRBV12-4
CDR3: CASSLGRNYGYTF
DNA: TGTGCCAGCAGTTTAGGCAGAAACTATGGCTACACCTTC

D: TRBD2
size: once
J: TRBJ2-2
V: TRBV7-8
CDR3: CASSFLTSGGNTGELFF
DNA: TGTGCCAGCAGCTTCCTGACTAGCGGGGGGAACACCGGGGAGCTGTTTTTT

D: -
size: -
J: TRBJ2-7
V: TRBV6-5
CDR3: CASTGHSEQYF
DNA: TGTGCCAGCACCGGACACTCCGAGCAGTACTTC

D: TRBD1
size: -
J: TRBJ1-5
V: TRBV19
CDR3: CASSNRGDQPQHF
DNA: TGTGCCAGTAGTAACAGGGGCGATCAGCCCCAGCATTTT

D: -
size: -
J: TRBJ1-3
V: TRBV14
CDR3: CASSQVGGGNTIYF
DNA: TGTGCCAGCAGCCAGGTGGGAGGCGGAAACACCATATATTTT

D: -
size: few
J: TRBJ2-2
V: TRBV7-6
CDR3: CASSFAGAGAGELFF
DNA: TGTGCCAGCAGCTTCGCGGGGGCTGGGGCCGGGGAGCTGTTTTTT

D: TRBD2
size: -
J: TRBJ2-3
V: TRBV19
CDR3: CASSIGGATDTQYF
DNA: TGTGCCAGTAGTATCGGGGGGGCCACAGATACGCAGTATTTT

D: TRBD1
size: -
J: TRBJ2-7
V: TRBV2
CDR3: CASSDRSGGQGRISYEQYF
DNA: TGTGCCAGCAGTGACCGGAGTGGGGGACAGGGGCGGATCTCCTACGAGCAGTACTTC

D: TRBD1
size: once
J: TRBJ1-6
V: TRBV6-5
CDR3: CASRLLGTGDSPLHF
DNA: TGTGCCAGCAGACTTCTGGGGACAGGAGATTCACCCCTCCACTTT

D: -
size: -
J: TRBJ1-2
V: TRBV9
CDR3: CASSVSGGGSYGYTF
DNA: TGTGCCAGCAGCGTCTCCGGGGGCGGGAGCTATGGCTACACCTTC

D: -
size: -
J: TRBJ2-7
V: TRBV10-3
CDR3: CAISPTGGLREQYF
DNA: TGTGCCATCAGCCCCACAGGGGGACTACGCGAGCAGTACTTC

D: -
size: -
J: TRBJ1-1
V: TRBV5-1
CDR3: CASSLRPRTNTEAFF
DNA: TGCGCCAGCAGCTTGAGACCGCGGACAAACACTGAAGCTTTCTTT

D: -
size: -
J: TRBJ1-2
V: TRBV11-3
CDR3: CASSPAGNYGYTF
DNA: TGTGCCAGCAGCCCGGCCGGGAACTATGGCTACACCTTC

D: TRBD1
size: once
J: TRBJ1-2
V: TRBV7-8
CDR3: CASSSGQTNYGYTF
DNA: TGTGCCAGCAGCTCGGGACAGACTAACTATGGCTACACCTTC

D: -
size: -
J: TRBJ1-1
V: TRBV5-1
CDR3: CASSLEGRRTEAFF
DNA: TGCGCCAGCAGCTTGGAAGGGCGGAGGACTGAAGCTTTCTTT

D: TRBD2
size: -
J: TRBJ2-7
V: TRBV5-1
CDR3: CASSLGLAGGTYEQYF
DNA: TGCGCCAGCAGCTTGGGGCTAGCGGGGGGGACCTACGAGCAGTACTTC

D: TRBD1
size: -
J: TRBJ2-1
V: TRBV5-1
CDR3: CASSPGQGAYNEQFF
DNA: TGCGCCAGCAGCCCCGGACAGGGGGCCTACAATGAGCAGTTCTTC

D: -
size: few
J: TRBJ1-2
V: TRBV25-1
CDR3: CASSESTGVRGYTF
DNA: TGTGCCAGCAGTGAATCTACGGGGGTGCGTGGCTACACCTTC

D: TRBD2
size: once
J: TRBJ2-7
V: TRBV6-2/TRBV6-3
CDR3: CASSKGLGLAGGRNEQYF
DNA: TGTGCCAGCAGTAAAGGCCTCGGACTAGCGGGGGGGCGGAACGAGCAGTACTTC

D: -
size: -
J: TRBJ2-5
V: TRBV18
CDR3: CASSPSQNQWETQYF
DNA: TGTGCCAGCTCACCAAGTCAGAACCAGTGGGAGACCCAGTACTTC

D: -
size: -
J: TRBJ1-6
V: TRBV19
CDR3: CASSDRRSSPLHF
DNA: TGTGCCAGTAGTGACAGGCGAAGCTCACCCCTCCACTTT

D: -
size: -
J: TRBJ1-1
V: TRBV29-1
CDR3: CSVEAGLSTRAFF
DNA: TGCAGCGTTGAAGCGGGACTTTCCACTCGGGCTTTCTTT

D: -
size: -
J: TRBJ1-2
V: TRBV14
CDR3: CASSRDTGPNGYTF
DNA: TGTGCCAGCAGCCGAGACACAGGACCGAATGGCTACACCTTC

D: -
size: few
J: TRBJ2-6
V: TRBV29-1
CDR3: CSAKPGGANVLTF
DNA: TGCAGCGCAAAGCCGGGGGGGGCCAACGTCCTGACTTTC

D: -
size: -
J: TRBJ1-1
V: TRBV5-1
CDR3: CASSLAFGEGNEAFF
DNA: TGCGCCAGCAGCTTGGCCTTCGGGGAGGGGAATGAAGCTTTCTTT

D: -
size: -
J: TRBJ1-3
V: TRBV4-3
CDR3: CASSQGQGPGNTIYF
DNA: TGCGCCAGCAGCCAAGGGCAGGGGCCTGGAAACACCATATATTTT

D: -
size: once
J: TRBJ2-5
V: TRBV3-1/TRBV3-2
CDR3: CASSLGGRSETQYF
DNA: TGTGCCAGCAGCCTCGGTGGTCGGTCGGAGACCCAGTACTTC

D: TRBD1
size: -
J: TRBJ2-2
V: TRBV19
CDR3: CATRSTGTGSAGELFF
DNA: TGTGCCACGAGGTCGACCGGGACAGGGTCGGCCGGGGAGCTGTTTTTT

D: -
size: -
J: TRBJ2-2
V: TRBV6-5
CDR3: CASSYLTRGSGELFF
DNA: TGTGCCAGCAGTTACCTTACGAGGGGGTCCGGGGAGCTGTTTTTT

D: -
size: -
J: TRBJ1-2
V: TRBV19
CDR3: CASSIEEGGGYTF
DNA: TGTGCCAGTAGTATAGAGGAGGGAGGTGGCTACACCTTC

D: -
size: -
J: TRBJ1-1
V: TRBV27
CDR3: CASQPGKGWTTEAFF
DNA: TGTGCCAGCCAACCTGGGAAGGGGTGGACCACTGAAGCTTTCTTT

D: -
size: -
J: TRBJ2-5
V: TRBV5-6
CDR3: CASSLPGQETQYF
DNA: TGTGCCAGCAGCTTGCCCGGCCAAGAGACCCAGTACTTC

D: TRBD1
size: -
J: TRBJ1-1
V: TRBV11-3
CDR3: CASSRGQGEAFF
DNA: TGTGCCAGCAGCCGAGGACAGGGGGAAGCTTTCTTT

D: -
size: -
J: TRBJ2-7
V: TRBV3-1/TRBV3-2
CDR3: CASSQFLGGDYEQYF
DNA: TGTGCCAGCAGCCAATTTTTAGGAGGGGACTACGAGCAGTACTTC

D: TRBD1
size: -
J: TRBJ1-5
V: TRBV19
CDR3: CASSAGGGNQPQHF
DNA: TGTGCCAGTAGTGCAGGGGGCGGCAATCAGCCCCAGCATTTT

D: TRBD2
size: -
J: TRBJ2-3
V: TRBV7-2
CDR3: CASSFGGGPDTQYF
DNA: TGTGCCAGCAGCTTCGGGGGGGGCCCAGATACGCAGTATTTT

D: TRBD1
size: -
J: TRBJ1-1
V: TRBV6-6
CDR3: CAVDRGLNTEAFF
DNA: TGTGCCGTTGACAGGGGGTTGAACACTGAAGCTTTCTTT